The next 22 T cell receptor beta chains were all read from a single sample in a study of OX40 agonist ivuxolimab in advanced cancers. TCRdb's copy holds only in-frame clones and misses some; the assay was immunoSEQ multiplex PCR. The sample includes around 95,000 clones, around 91% seen only once; the top ten take just over 0.15%. Sequencing was performed on CD4+ or CD8+ T cells sorted from blood, taken in a trial of the OX40 agonist ivuxolimab. The receptor source for this set is an adult with an advanced solid tumor such as melanoma, head and neck, liver or kidney cancer.

This chain connects TRBV5-1 to TRBJ1-5, with a tentative D call TRBD1 (6 bases). Germline V gene sequence: CDR1 SGHRS, CDR2 YFSETQ. The V end was cut by 4 bases, the J end by 6 bases, with 14 bases between. This CDR3 spans 14 amino acids. The CDR3 DNA reads TGCGCCAGCAGCCCCGGGGGGCGAGCTCAGCCCCAGCATTTT. Amino acid sequence: CASSPGGRAQPQHF. Drawing the rest from reference TRBV5-1 and TRBJ1-5, the complete variable domain is KAGVTQTPRYLIKTRGQQVTLSCSPISGHRSVSWYQQTPGQGLQFLFEYFSETQRNKGNFPGRFSGRQFSNSRSEMNVSTLELGDSALYLCASSPGGRAQPQHFGDGTRLSIL.

The chain carries TRBV4-2 and TRBJ1-5; possibly TRBD1 for D (5 bases). The CDR3 spans 12 residues. V was trimmed by 5 bases and J by 7 bases, leaving 9 bases between them. Germline CDR1 and CDR2: LGHNA and YNFKEQ. The CDR3 spells CASSVPGQPQHF. The CDR3 DNA is TGTGCCAGCAGCGTACCAGGGCAGCCCCAGCATTTT.

The rearrangement joins TRBV7-3 to TRBJ2-2; no definite D call. The CDR3 is made up of 13 amino acids. Germline V gives CDR1 SGHTA, CDR2 FQGTGA. Trimming removed 5 bases at V and 5 bases at J, with 9 bases between. The CDR3 spells CASSTKVTGELFF. CDR3 sequence (DNA): TGTGCCAGCAGCACCAAGGTTACCGGGGAGCTGTTTTTT.

V usage is TRBV7-7 and J usage is TRBJ2-1, with 8 positions matching TRBD2. The CDR3 runs 15 residues. V dropped 1 base and J dropped 5; count of bases not matched to a gene: 4. CDR1 is SSHAT, CDR2 FNYEAQ, per germline (reference sequence). The CDR3 sequence is CASSLGGGGNNEQFF. The CDR3 DNA is TGTGCCAGCAGCTTAGGTGGCGGGGGGAACAATGAGCAGTTCTTC.

J is TRBJ1-6 and V is TRBV19; tentatively, D is TRBD1 (5 bases). The V and J ends lost 3 bases and 9 bases respectively, with 18 bases between them. The CDR3 sequence is 16 residues long. Germline CDR1 is LNHDA and CDR2 is SQIVND (reference sequence). The CDR3 bases are TGTGCCAGTAGTATCGACTCAGGGAGCGTCGGTTCACCCCTCCACTTT. This sequence encodes CASSIDSGSVGSPLHF.

The V call is TRBV19, the J call TRBJ1-2; 7 bases line up with TRBD1. CDR1 is LNHDA and CDR2 is SQIVND in the germline V gene (reference sequence). V was clipped by 7 bases and J by 0 bases; unmatched bases: 8. The length of the CDR3 is 15 residues. CDR3 coding DNA: TGTGCCAGTACTCCGGGGGACAGAACTAACTATGGCTACACCTTC. Its protein is CASTPGDRTNYGYTF.

The J gene is TRBJ2-2, the V gene TRBV5-1; no clear D. In germline, CDR1 is SGHRS, CDR2 YFSETQ. The V end was cut by 0 bases, the J end by 6 bases, with 12 bases between. The CDR3 spans 15 residues. The CDR3, as DNA: TGCGCCAGCAGCTTGGCTGGCAGTTCGGCCGGGGAGCTGTTTTTT. Protein product: CASSLAGSSAGELFF.

The chain carries TRBV29-1 and TRBJ2-2; the D gene is possibly TRBD2 (5 bases). V was cut by 8 bases and J by 6 bases, with 13 bases left in between. Looked up from germline, CDR1 is SQVTM and CDR2 is ANQGSEA. The length of the CDR3 is 12 residues. In nucleotides, the CDR3 is TGCAGCACTAGTAAAGGCTCCGGGGAGCTGTTTTTT. It is translated as CSTSKGSGELFF.

The rearrangement uses TRBV6-6 and TRBJ2-5; perhaps TRBD1 as D (5 bases). The germline V gene encodes CDR1 MNHNY and CDR2 SVGAGI (reference sequence). The V gene lost 5 bases and the J gene lost 4 bases, with 14 bases spanning the gap. This CDR3 is 14 amino acids long. DNA for the CDR3: TGTGCCAGCAGTCGCAACCAGGGTGGAGAGACCCAGTACTTC. Encoded protein: CASSRNQGGETQYF.

This clone was seen just once. J is TRBJ1-3 and V is TRBV7-6; D unresolved. The ends were cut back, 5 bases at V and 0 bases at J, with 5 bases in the middle. CDR3 length: 13 amino acids. CDR1 SGHVS and CDR2 FNYEAQ come from the germline V gene. CDR3 bases: TGTGCCAGCAGCCTTAGCTCTGGAAACACCATATATTTT. It is translated as CASSLSSGNTIYF.

This clone was recorded once. V and J are TRBV7-3 and TRBJ2-7, with D perhaps assigned TRBD1 or TRBD2 (5 bases each). CDR1 is SGHTA, CDR2 FQGTGA, per germline. V lost 3 bases and J lost 6, with 12 bases in between. The CDR3 spans 13 residues. The DNA for the CDR3 is TGTGCCAGCAGCTTCACTAGTGGGGGCGAGCAGTACTTC. Amino acid sequence: CASSFTSGGEQYF.

This chain joins TRBV28 and TRBJ2-2, with a possible D match to TRBD1 (6 bases). V was trimmed by 6 bases and J by 6 bases, leaving 11 bases between them. The CDR3 runs to 13 residues. Germline CDR1 and CDR2: MDHEN and SYDVKM. The CDR3 region has the DNA TGTGCCAGCAGCCATACAGGGTCCGGGGAGCTGTTTTTT. Its translation is CASSHTGSGELFF. Variable domain in full (rest from reference TRBV28 and TRBJ2-2): DVKVTQSSRYLVKRTGEKVFLECVQDMDHENMFWYRQDPGLGLRLIYFSYDVKMKEKGDIPEGYSVSREKKERFSLILESASTNQTSMYLCASSHTGSGELFFGEGSRLTVL.

This rearrangement joins TRBV5-1 to TRBJ2-2; the match to TRBD2 covers 12 bases. The germline gives CDR1 SGHRS, CDR2 YFSETQ. This CDR3 contains 15 residues. Trimming took 4 bases from V and 7 from J; bases not matched to a gene: 5. The CDR3 DNA sequence: TGCGCCAGCAGCGAGGGACTAGCGGGCCTCGGGGAGCTGTTTTTT. Translating it yields CASSEGLAGLGELFF.

The chain links TRBV6-5 to TRBJ1-1, with D tentatively TRBD1 (5 bases). With 2 bases removed from V and 10 bases from J, the gap between germline ends came to 14 bases. The germline gives CDR1 MNHEY, CDR2 SVGAGI. The CDR3 totals 13 residues. As DNA, the CDR3 is TGTGCCAGCAGTTACCCCGGGGCATCGGCAGCTTTCTTT. Its protein is CASSYPGASAAFF.

The V and J genes are TRBV6-5 and TRBJ2-7; 11 nucleotides agree with TRBD1. The CDR3 loop spans 15 amino acids. The germline V gene encodes CDR1 MNHEY and CDR2 SVGAGI. J lost 2 bases, V lost 0 bases, and 0 bases had no gene match. In DNA, the CDR3 is TGTGCCAGCAGTTACTCGGGACAGGGGGCCTACGAGCAGTACTTC. This sequence encodes CASSYSGQGAYEQYF.

This clone has only a few counts. The chain uses TRBV5-1 and TRBJ1-6; 8 nucleotides line up with TRBD1. The germline CDR1 and CDR2 sequences are SGHRS and YFSETQ. V dropped 4 bases and J dropped 7; count of bases not matched to a gene: 19. This CDR3 region has 19 residues. The CDR3 reads CASSRGAGQGFYGNSPLHF. The CDR3, as DNA: TGCGCCAGCAGCCGAGGAGCCGGACAGGGCTTTTATGGAAATTCACCCCTCCACTTT.

The CDR3: CASSYSPYKVEKLFF. In DNA, the CDR3 is TGTGCCAGCAGTTACTCCCCCTACAAAGTAGAAAAACTGTTTTTT. The V and J genes are TRBV6-6 and TRBJ1-4; D gene unclear. Trimming cost V 0 bases and J 8 bases, with 13 bases left between them. The length of the CDR3 is 15 residues. Germline values: CDR1 MNHNY, CDR2 SVGAGI (reference sequence).

The chain couples TRBV9 to TRBJ1-2, with a tentative D call TRBD1 (5 bases). The CDR3 extends over 14 amino acids. Germline V gives CDR1 SGDLS, CDR2 YYNGEE. The germline V and J ends were trimmed by 2 bases and 4 bases, with 12 bases remaining between them. DNA of the CDR3: TGTGCCAGCAGCGTTAAGACAGACTCCTATGGCTACACCTTC. It specifies CASSVKTDSYGYTF. Full variable domain (rest looked up from reference TRBV9 and TRBJ1-2): DSGVTQTPKHLITATGQRVTLRCSPRSGDLSVYWYQQSLDQGLQFLIQYYNGEERAKGNILERFSAQQFPDLHSELNLSSLELGDSALYFCASSVKTDSYGYTFGSGTRLTVV.

This sequence joins TRBV19 and TRBJ1-2, with TRBD1 identical over 9 bases. The length of the CDR3 is 12 residues. Germline CDR1 reads LNHDA; CDR2 reads SQIVND (reference sequence). The trim removed 6 bases at V and 8 bases at J, leaving 4 bases unmatched. The CDR3 is CASSSDRGGYTF. The CDR3 region has the DNA TGTGCCAGTAGCTCGGACAGGGGAGGCTACACCTTC.

This chain links TRBV10-2 with TRBJ1-5; TRBD1 might be the D (6 bases). The CDR3 runs to 15 residues. Germline CDR1 WSHSY, CDR2 SAAADI. V was trimmed by 6 bases and J by 0 bases, leaving 12 bases between them. The CDR3 DNA is TGCGCCAGCAGAGAATACAGGGATAGCAATCAGCCCCAGCATTTT. Encoded protein: CASREYRDSNQPQHF.

CDR3 sequence (DNA): TGTGCCAGTAGTATACGGGGCGTCGGCACCGGGGAGCTGTTTTTT. Its protein is CASSIRGVGTGELFF. The V gene is TRBV19, the J gene TRBJ2-2; D tentatively reads TRBD1 or TRBD2 (5 bases each). With 2 bases removed from V and 4 bases from J, the gap between germline ends came to 11 bases. The V gene's germline CDR1 is LNHDA and CDR2 SQIVND (reference sequence). The CDR3 runs to 15 residues.

This sequence joins TRBV5-4 and TRBJ2-1; the D gene is possibly TRBD2 (5 bases). From germline, CDR1 is SGHNT and CDR2 YYREEE (reference sequence). This CDR3 has 15 amino acids. The germline V and J ends were trimmed by 4 bases and 8 bases, with 19 bases remaining between them. CDR3 sequence (DNA): TGTGCCAGCAGCGAGCCGGGTGTCTCCGGGGATGAGCAGTTCTTC. Translation gives CASSEPGVSGDEQFF.